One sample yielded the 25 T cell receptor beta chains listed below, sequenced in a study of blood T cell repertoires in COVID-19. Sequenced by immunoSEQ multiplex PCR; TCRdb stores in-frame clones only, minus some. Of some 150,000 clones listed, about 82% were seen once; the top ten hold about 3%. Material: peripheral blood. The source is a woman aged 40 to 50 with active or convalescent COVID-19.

The DNA for the CDR3 is TGTGCCAGCTCACCACCGGGACAGCGGAATGAGCAGTTCTTC. This gives the protein CASSPPGQRNEQFF. The rearrangement joins TRBV18 to TRBJ2-1; 7 positions agree with TRBD1. The germline CDR1 and CDR2 sequences are KGHSH and LQKENI. This CDR3 is 14 amino acids long. V lost 0 bases and J lost 7; bases outside the gene matches: 3.

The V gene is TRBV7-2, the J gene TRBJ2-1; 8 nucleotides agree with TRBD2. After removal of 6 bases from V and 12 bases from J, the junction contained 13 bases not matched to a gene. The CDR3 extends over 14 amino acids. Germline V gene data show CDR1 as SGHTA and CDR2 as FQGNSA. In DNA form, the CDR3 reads TGTGCCAGCAGTCCTCGGCTAGCGGGCAGGGGGCAGTTCTTC. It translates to CASSPRLAGRGQFF.

CDR3 nucleotides: TGCGCCAGCAGCTCCGGGACAGGGGAATCTGGCTACACCTTC. It specifies CASSSGTGESGYTF. The J gene is TRBJ1-2, the V gene TRBV5-1, with 10 bases identical to TRBD1. CDR1 is SGHRS, CDR2 YFSETQ, per germline. This CDR3 region has 14 residues. V was pared by 3 bases and J by 7 bases, with 6 bases of the junction left unmatched.

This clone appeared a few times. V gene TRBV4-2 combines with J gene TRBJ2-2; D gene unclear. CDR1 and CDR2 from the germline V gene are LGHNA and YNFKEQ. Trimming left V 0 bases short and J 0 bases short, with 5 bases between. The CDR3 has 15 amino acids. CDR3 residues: CASSQDRTNTGELFF. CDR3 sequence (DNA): TGTGCCAGCAGCCAAGACCGTACGAACACCGGGGAGCTGTTTTTT.

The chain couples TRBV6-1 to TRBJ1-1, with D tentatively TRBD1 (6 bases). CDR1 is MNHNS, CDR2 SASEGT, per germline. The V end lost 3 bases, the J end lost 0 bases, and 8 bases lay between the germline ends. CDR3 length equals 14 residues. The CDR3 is CASSDRGMNTEAFF. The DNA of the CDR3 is TGTGCCAGCAGTGACAGGGGAATGAACACTGAAGCTTTCTTT.

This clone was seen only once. The CDR3 DNA reads as TGTGCCAGCAGTTTCAAGGACACCCCAGTTGATGGCTACACCTTC. Its protein product is CASSFKDTPVDGYTF. J is TRBJ1-2 and V is TRBV28; D perhaps matches TRBD1 (5 bases). This CDR3 has 15 residues. Germline assignment: CDR1 MDHEN and CDR2 SYDVKM. V gave up 3 bases and J gave up 6 bases, with 17 bases separating them.

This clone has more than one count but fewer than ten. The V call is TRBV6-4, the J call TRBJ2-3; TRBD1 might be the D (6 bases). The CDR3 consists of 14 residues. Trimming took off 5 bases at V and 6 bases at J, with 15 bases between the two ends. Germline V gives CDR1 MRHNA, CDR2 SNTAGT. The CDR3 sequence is CASSPRAQGDTQYF. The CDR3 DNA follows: TGTGCCAGCAGTCCCAGGGCCCAGGGGGATACGCAGTATTTT.

CDR3 sequence reads: CASSLTDRAVFNYGYTF. The CDR3 DNA sequence: TGTGCCAGCAGCTTAACCGACAGGGCCGTTTTCAACTATGGCTACACCTTC. The chain combines TRBV7-9 with TRBJ1-2; 7 bases agree with TRBD1. CDR1 and CDR2 from the germline V gene are SEHNR and FQNEAQ (reference sequence). J gave up 2 bases and V 2 bases, and 11 bases lay outside the gene matches. This CDR3 region has 17 residues.

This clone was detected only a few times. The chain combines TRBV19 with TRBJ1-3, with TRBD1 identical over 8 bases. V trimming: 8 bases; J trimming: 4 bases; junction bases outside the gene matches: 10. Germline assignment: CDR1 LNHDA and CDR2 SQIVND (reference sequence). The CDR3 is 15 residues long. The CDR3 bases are TGTGCCAGTGATCCCGGACAGGGCTCAGGAAACACCATATATTTT. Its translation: CASDPGQGSGNTIYF.

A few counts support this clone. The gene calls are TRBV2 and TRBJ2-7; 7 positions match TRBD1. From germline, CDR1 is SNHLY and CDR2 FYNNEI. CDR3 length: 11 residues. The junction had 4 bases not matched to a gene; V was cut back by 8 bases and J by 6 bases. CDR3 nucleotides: TGTGCCAGCCATGGGACAGCCGAGCAGTACTTC. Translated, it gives CASHGTAEQYF.

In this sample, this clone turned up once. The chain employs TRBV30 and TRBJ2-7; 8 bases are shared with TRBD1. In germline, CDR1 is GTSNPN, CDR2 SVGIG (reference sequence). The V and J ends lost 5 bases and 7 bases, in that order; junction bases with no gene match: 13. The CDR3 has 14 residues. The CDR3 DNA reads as TGTGCCTGGGGTTGGCCACAGGGGGTAGGAGAGCAGTACTTC. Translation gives CAWGWPQGVGEQYF.

This CDR3 reads CASSPRGGRGNTEAFF. The CDR3, as DNA: TGTGCCAGCAGCCCTAGAGGCGGACGGGGTAACACTGAAGCTTTCTTT. This chain uses TRBV27 with TRBJ1-1; D is ambiguous. Per germline, CDR1 MNHEY and CDR2 SMNVEV (reference sequence). With 6 bases removed from V and 2 bases from J, the gap between germline ends came to 19 bases. The CDR3 runs 16 residues.

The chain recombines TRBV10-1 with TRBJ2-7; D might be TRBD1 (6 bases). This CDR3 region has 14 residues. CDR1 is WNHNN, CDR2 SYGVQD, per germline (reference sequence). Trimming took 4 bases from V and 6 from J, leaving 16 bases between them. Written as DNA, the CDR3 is TGCGCCAGCAGTGTCGGCAGGGGATTGGTCGAGCAGTACTTC. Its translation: CASSVGRGLVEQYF.

CDR3 sequence (DNA): TGCGCCAGCAGGCCATATAGCGGGAGGGCCGAGCAGTACTTC. This codes for CASRPYSGRAEQYF. This chain uses TRBV5-1 with TRBJ2-7; TRBD2 aligns across 11 bases. The trim removed 5 bases at V and 6 bases at J, leaving 7 bases unmatched. The CDR3 totals 14 residues. Per germline, CDR1 SGHRS and CDR2 YFSETQ.

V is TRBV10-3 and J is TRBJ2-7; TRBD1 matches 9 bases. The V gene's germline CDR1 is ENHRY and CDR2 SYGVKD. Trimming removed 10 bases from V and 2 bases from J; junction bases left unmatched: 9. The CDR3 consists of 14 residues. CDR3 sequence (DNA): TGTGCCACCTCGGGACAGGGAGCCGCCTACGAGCAGTACTTC. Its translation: CATSGQGAAYEQYF.

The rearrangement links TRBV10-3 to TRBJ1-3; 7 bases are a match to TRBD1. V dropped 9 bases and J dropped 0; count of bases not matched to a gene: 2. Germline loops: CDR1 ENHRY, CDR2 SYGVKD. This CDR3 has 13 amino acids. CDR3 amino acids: CAIKGASGNTIYF. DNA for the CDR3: TGTGCCATTAAGGGGGCCTCTGGAAACACCATATATTTT.

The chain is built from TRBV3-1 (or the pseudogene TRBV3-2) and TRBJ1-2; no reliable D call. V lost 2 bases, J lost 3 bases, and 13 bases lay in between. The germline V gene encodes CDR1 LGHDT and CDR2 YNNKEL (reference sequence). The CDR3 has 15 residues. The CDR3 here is CASSQPSRRYYGYTF. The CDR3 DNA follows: TGTGCCAGCAGCCAACCTTCACGGAGGTACTATGGCTACACCTTC.

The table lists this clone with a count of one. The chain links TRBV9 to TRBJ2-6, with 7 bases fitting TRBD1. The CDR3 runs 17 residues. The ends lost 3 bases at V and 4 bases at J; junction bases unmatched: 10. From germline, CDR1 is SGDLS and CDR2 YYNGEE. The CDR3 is CASSAGQVPSGANVLTF. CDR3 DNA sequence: TGTGCCAGCAGCGCCGGACAGGTCCCTTCCGGGGCCAACGTCCTGACTTTC. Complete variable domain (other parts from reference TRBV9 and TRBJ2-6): DSGVTQTPKHLITATGQRVTLRCSPRSGDLSVYWYQQSLDQGLQFLIQYYNGEERAKGNILERFSAQQFPDLHSELNLSSLELGDSALYFCASSAGQVPSGANVLTFGAGSRLTVL.

CDR3 sequence: CASSPPGTRNTIYF. The CDR3 region has the DNA TGTGCCAGCTCACCCCCGGGAACCAGAAACACCATATATTTT. The chain employs TRBV18 and TRBJ1-3; D unresolved. CDR3 length: 14 residues. V shed 3 bases and J shed 5 bases, with 11 bases lying between them. CDR1 and CDR2 from the germline V gene are KGHSH and LQKENI.

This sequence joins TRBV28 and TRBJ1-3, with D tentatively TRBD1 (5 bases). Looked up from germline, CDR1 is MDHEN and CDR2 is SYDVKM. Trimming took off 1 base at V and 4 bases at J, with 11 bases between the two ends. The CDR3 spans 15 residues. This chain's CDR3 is CASSLLGRGGNTIYF. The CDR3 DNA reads TGTGCCAGCAGTTTATTAGGCCGGGGGGGAAACACCATATATTTT.

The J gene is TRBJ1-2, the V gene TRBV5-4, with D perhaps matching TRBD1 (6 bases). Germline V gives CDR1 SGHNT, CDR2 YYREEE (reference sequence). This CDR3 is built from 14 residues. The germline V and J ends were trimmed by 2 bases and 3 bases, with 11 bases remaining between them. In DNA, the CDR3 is TGTGCCAGCAGCTTACAGGGAAGGCACTATGGCTACACCTTC. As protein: CASSLQGRHYGYTF. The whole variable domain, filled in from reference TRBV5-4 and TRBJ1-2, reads ETGVTQSPTHLIKTRGQQVTLRCSSQSGHNTVSWYQQALGQGPQFIFQYYREEENGRGNFPPRFSGLQFPNYSSELNVNALELDDSALYLCASSLQGRHYGYTFGSGTRLTVV.

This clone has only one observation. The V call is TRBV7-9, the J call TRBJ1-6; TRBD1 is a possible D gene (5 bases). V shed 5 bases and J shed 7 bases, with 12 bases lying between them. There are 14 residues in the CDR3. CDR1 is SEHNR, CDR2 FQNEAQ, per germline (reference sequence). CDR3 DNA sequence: TGTGCCAGCAGCCAGGACACCTCGAATTCACCCCTCCACTTT. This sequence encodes CASSQDTSNSPLHF. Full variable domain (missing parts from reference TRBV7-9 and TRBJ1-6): DTGVSQNPRHKITKRGQNVTFRCDPISEHNRLYWYRQTLGQGPEFLTYFQNEAQLEKSRLLSDRFSAERPKGSFSTLEIQRTEQGDSAMYLCASSQDTSNSPLHFGNGTRLTVT.

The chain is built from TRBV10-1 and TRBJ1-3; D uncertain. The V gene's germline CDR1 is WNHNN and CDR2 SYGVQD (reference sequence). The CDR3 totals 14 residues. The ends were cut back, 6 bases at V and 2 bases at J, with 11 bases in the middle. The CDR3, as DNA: TGCGCCAGCAGCCTCGAGAGGGCTGGAAACACCATATATTTT. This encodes CASSLERAGNTIYF.

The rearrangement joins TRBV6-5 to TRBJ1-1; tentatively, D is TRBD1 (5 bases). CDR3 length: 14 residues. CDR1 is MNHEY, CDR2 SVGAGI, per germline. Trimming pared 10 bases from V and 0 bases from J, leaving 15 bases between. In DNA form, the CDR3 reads TGTGCCACCAGCTGGGGCAGCTTGAACACTGAAGCTTTCTTT. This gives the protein CATSWGSLNTEAFF.

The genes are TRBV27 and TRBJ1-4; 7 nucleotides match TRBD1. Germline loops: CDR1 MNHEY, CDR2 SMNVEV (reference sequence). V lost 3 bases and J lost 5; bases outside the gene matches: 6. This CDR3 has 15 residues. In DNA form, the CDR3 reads TGTGCCAGCAGTTTCTCCCGGGACAGAAATGAAAAACTGTTTTTT. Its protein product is CASSFSRDRNEKLFF. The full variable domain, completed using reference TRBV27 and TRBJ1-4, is EAQVTQNPRYLITVTGKKLTVTCSQNMNHEYMSWYRQDPGLGLRQIYYSMNVEVTDKGDVPEGYKVSRKEKRNFPLILESPSPNQTSLYFCASSFSRDRNEKLFFGSGTQLSVL.